A selection of T cell receptor beta chains follows, all from one sample in a study of blood T cell repertoires in COVID-19. The protocol was immunoSEQ multiplex PCR, while the TCRdb copy is restricted to in-frame clones and leaves out a portion. The table has 200,000 or so clones, about 86% seen once; the top ten hold approximately 14%. Sequences were obtained from peripheral blood. The receptors stem from a man aged 25-40 years with active or convalescent COVID-19. CDR3s include the opening cysteine and the closing phenylalanine or tryptophan. The D gene is left open where the match is weak. Not all rows give a size; the values are once, few, many and, for expanded clones, a class.

TRBJ1-2,NA,TRBV5-8,TRBD1,CASSPTGLNYGYTF,TGTGCCAGCAGCCCGACAGGGCTAAACTATGGCTACACCTTC
TRBJ1-1,NA,TRBV5-6,TRBD1,CASRVGTGNTEAFF,TGTGCCAGCAGGGTGGGGACAGGAAACACTGAAGCTTTCTTT
TRBJ1-5,NA,TRBV5-6,NA,CASSSAVINQPQHF,TGTGCCAGCAGCAGCGCAGTGATCAATCAGCCCCAGCATTTT
TRBJ2-3,NA,TRBV3-1/TRBV3-2,TRBD2,CASSSGLAGFTDTQYF,TGTGCCAGCAGCTCCGGACTAGCGGGGTTTACAGATACGCAGTATTTT
TRBJ2-1,NA,TRBV25-1,NA,CASSEFRYNEQFF,TGTGCCAGCAGTGAATTCCGGTACAATGAGCAGTTCTTC
TRBJ1-1,NA,TRBV5-1,NA,CASSLVGSPEAFF,TGCGCCAGCAGCTTGGTTGGGAGTCCTGAAGCTTTCTTT
TRBJ2-4,many,TRBV4-1,TRBD1,CASSHQQGAIDIQYF,TGCGCCAGCAGCCACCAACAGGGGGCTATAGACATTCAGTACTTC
TRBJ1-5,few,TRBV28,NA,CASSLTVQGRQPQHF,TGTGCCAGCAGTTTAACTGTCCAGGGTCGCCAGCCCCAGCATTTT
TRBJ2-1,NA,TRBV24-1,NA,CATSDTTTGSYNEQFF,TGTGCCACCAGTGATACCACGACAGGCTCCTACAATGAGCAGTTCTTC
TRBJ1-1,NA,TRBV7-9,NA,CASSLYPENTEAFF,TGTGCCAGCAGCTTATATCCAGAGAACACTGAAGCTTTCTTT
TRBJ1-5,NA,TRBV7-2,NA,CASSLGPNQPQHF,TGTGCCAGCAGCTTAGGGCCGAATCAGCCCCAGCATTTT
TRBJ2-5,NA,TRBV7-9,NA,CASSLALAIGGQETQYF,TGTGCCAGCAGCTTAGCTCTCGCTATTGGCGGCCAAGAGACCCAGTACTTC
TRBJ2-1,NA,TRBV5-1,TRBD2,CASSLTLAGGYNEQFF,TGCGCCAGCAGCTTAACTCTAGCGGGAGGGTACAATGAGCAGTTCTTC
TRBJ1-1,NA,TRBV5-5,TRBD1,CASSLDRGQFTEAFF,TGTGCCAGCAGCTTGGACAGGGGACAATTCACTGAAGCTTTCTTT
TRBJ2-5,NA,TRBV5-4,NA,CASSTPAGGEQETQYF,TGTGCCAGCAGCACCCCCGCCGGAGGGGAACAAGAGACCCAGTACTTC
TRBJ1-4,NA,TRBV18,TRBD1,CASSTRQGAMEKLFF,TGTGCCAGCTCAACGCGACAGGGAGCGATGGAAAAACTGTTTTTT
TRBJ1-1,NA,TRBV19,TRBD1,CASSIDGTGNTEAFF,TGTGCCAGTAGTATAGATGGGACAGGGAACACTGAAGCTTTCTTT
TRBJ1-1,NA,TRBV7-9,NA,CASSLGIGAGNTEAFF,TGTGCCAGCAGCTTAGGAATTGGCGCGGGGAACACTGAAGCTTTCTTT
TRBJ1-1,NA,TRBV29-1,NA,CSVETSNTEAFF,TGCAGCGTTGAAACGAGCAACACTGAAGCTTTCTTT
TRBJ1-2,NA,TRBV3-1/TRBV3-2,NA,CASSQVGGNYGYTF,TGTGCCAGCAGCCAAGTGGGGGGTAACTATGGCTACACCTTC
TRBJ2-7,NA,TRBV10-1,TRBD2,CASSDRGREYF,TGCGCCAGCAGTGATCGCGGGAGGGAGTACTTC
TRBJ2-1,NA,TRBV11-2,NA,CASSLGRRIQVGSVEQFF,TGTGCCAGCAGCTTAGGGCGAAGGATCCAGGTTGGTTCTGTCGAGCAGTTCTTC
TRBJ2-5,few,TRBV4-1,TRBD2,CASSHPGLAGGPYQETQYF,TGCGCCAGCAGCCACCCGGGACTAGCGGGGGGTCCGTACCAAGAGACCCAGTACTTC
TRBJ1-1,NA,TRBV7-9,NA,CASSLKGDLMNTEAFF,TGTGCCAGCAGCTTAAAAGGAGACCTTATGAACACTGAAGCTTTCTTT
TRBJ1-6,once,TRBV5-5,TRBD1,CASSFGQGANSPLHF,TGTGCCAGCAGCTTTGGACAGGGGGCAAATTCACCCCTCCACTTT
TRBJ1-1,NA,TRBV27,NA,CASSLSSWGVRMNTEAFF,TGTGCCAGCAGTTTATCTTCTTGGGGGGTGAGGATGAACACTGAAGCTTTCTTT
TRBJ2-5,NA,TRBV4-2,TRBD2,CASSQSSGGVETQYF,TGTGCCAGCAGCCAGTCTAGCGGGGGGGTAGAGACCCAGTACTTC
TRBJ1-2,NA,TRBV5-4,NA,CASSFGRDGYTF,TGTGCCAGCAGCTTTGGGCGGGATGGCTACACCTTC
TRBJ2-1,NA,TRBV6-2/TRBV6-3,NA,CASSYSAEVDEQFF,TGTGCCAGCAGTTACTCGGCGGAAGTCGATGAGCAGTTCTTC
TRBJ1-4,NA,TRBV7-2,NA,CASSLARGGSGEKLFF,TGTGCCAGCAGCTTAGCGCGGGGGGGATCGGGTGAAAAACTGTTTTTT
TRBJ1-3,NA,TRBV5-1,NA,CASSLASSTGGHGNTIYF,TGCGCCAGCAGCTTGGCTTCCTCGACAGGAGGCCACGGAAACACCATATATTTT
TRBJ2-1,NA,TRBV24-1,NA,CATSDTVRDTNEQFF,TGTGCCACCAGTGATACCGTCCGGGACACCAATGAGCAGTTCTTC
TRBJ2-7,once,TRBV10-3,NA,CAISDPGVSYEQYF,TGTGCCATCAGTGACCCTGGAGTTTCCTACGAGCAGTACTTC
TRBJ1-1,NA,TRBV3-1/TRBV3-2,TRBD1,CASSLQDRGQAEAFF,TGTGCCAGCAGCCTACAGGACAGGGGGCAGGCTGAAGCTTTCTTT
TRBJ1-3,NA,TRBV5-5,NA,CASSRPTGSSGNTIYF,TGTGCCAGCAGCCGCCCGACAGGTTCCTCTGGAAACACCATATATTTT
TRBJ2-1,NA,TRBV10-1,TRBD2,CASSYSLAGGPDEQFF,TGCGCCAGCAGTTACTCCCTAGCGGGAGGGCCCGATGAGCAGTTCTTC
TRBJ2-1,NA,TRBV5-1,NA,CASRRAGQENEQFF,TGCGCCAGCCGTAGGGCGGGCCAGGAGAATGAGCAGTTCTTC
TRBJ1-3,NA,TRBV30,NA,CAWRNTGNTIYF,TGTGCCTGGAGAAACACTGGAAACACCATATATTTT
TRBJ1-1,NA,TRBV5-1,NA,CASSHAGGAGNTEAFF,TGCGCCAGCAGCCATGCTGGGGGCGCTGGGAACACTGAAGCTTTCTTT
TRBJ1-3,NA,TRBV5-1,TRBD1,CASSLTGVISGNTIYF,TGCGCCAGCAGCTTGACAGGGGTCATCTCTGGAAACACCATATATTTT
TRBJ1-1,few,TRBV1,NA,CTSSQTFVAPGDTEAFF,TGCACCAGCAGCCAAACCTTTGTCGCGCCAGGGGACACTGAAGCTTTCTTT
TRBJ1-2,NA,TRBV7-2,NA,CASSSRATDRDGYTF,TGTGCCAGCAGCTCACGGGCAACGGACAGAGATGGCTACACCTTC
TRBJ1-2,NA,TRBV25-1,NA,CASSAPGGFYGYTF,TGTGCCAGCAGTGCCCCGGGGGGATTCTATGGCTACACCTTC
TRBJ2-1,NA,TRBV18,TRBD2,CASSPGLESTNEQFF,TGTGCCAGCTCACCAGGACTAGAGTCAACCAATGAGCAGTTCTTC
TRBJ1-2,NA,TRBV19,NA,CASTRGGDGGYTF,TGTGCCAGTACCCGGGGGGGAGACGGTGGCTACACCTTC
TRBJ2-1,NA,TRBV4-1,TRBD2,CASSHPGTSLRHEQFF,TGCGCCAGCAGCCACCCCGGGACTAGTCTCCGCCATGAGCAGTTCTTC
TRBJ1-4,few,TRBV30,TRBD1,CAWAGQAINEKLFF,TGTGCCTGGGCGGGACAGGCTATTAATGAAAAACTGTTTTTT
TRBJ2-5,NA,TRBV15,NA,CATSRDRIQETQYF,TGTGCCACCAGCAGAGATCGTATCCAAGAGACCCAGTACTTC
TRBJ2-7,NA,TRBV18,NA,CASSPSWQGAHEQYF,TGTGCCAGCTCACCATCGTGGCAGGGCGCCCACGAGCAGTACTTC